This T cell receptor (beta chain) was identified in a study of PD-1 blockade in classical Hodgkin lymphoma. Study at large: Patients got intravenous nivolumab 3 mg/kg every 2 weeks.

Study-wide results and limits: TCR diversity at baseline was reported to be reduced in newly diagnosed patients relative to healthy donors. The study found that TCR diversity rose significantly by C4D1 in CD4+ but not CD8+ cells.

All trial patients relapsed after autologous stem cell transplantation. Looked up from germline, CDR1 is SGHVS and CDR2 is FQNEAQ. V shed 4 bases, J shed 4 bases, and the junction held 6 bases outside the gene matches. CDR3 length: 15 amino acids. This clone was seen a single time. What it recognizes is unknown. Repertoires were generated with immunoSEQ multiplex PCR, while TCRdb's copy carries only in-frame clones and drops some. The table includes 45,000 to 55,000 clones, roughly 80% detected once. The source of this sequence is a human donor with classical Hodgkin lymphoma. This sample comprised peripheral blood mononuclear cells (PBMCs), obtained at baseline. This rearrangement joins TRBV7-8 to TRBJ2-7; 11 nucleotides align to TRBD1. The CDR3 DNA reads TGTGCCAGCAGCTGGTTACGGGACAGGGGGTACGAGCAGTACTTC. Amino acid sequence: CASSWLRDRGYEQYF.